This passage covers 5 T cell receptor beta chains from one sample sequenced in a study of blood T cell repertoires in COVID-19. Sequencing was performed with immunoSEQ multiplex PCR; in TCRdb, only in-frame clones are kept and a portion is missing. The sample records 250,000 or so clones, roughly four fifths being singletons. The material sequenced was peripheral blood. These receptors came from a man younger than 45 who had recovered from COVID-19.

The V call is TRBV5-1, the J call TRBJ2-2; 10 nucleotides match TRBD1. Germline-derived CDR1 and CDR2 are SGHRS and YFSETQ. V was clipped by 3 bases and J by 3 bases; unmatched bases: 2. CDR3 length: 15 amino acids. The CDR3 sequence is CASSSGTGDTGELFF. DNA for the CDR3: TGCGCCAGCAGCTCAGGGACAGGGGACACCGGGGAGCTGTTTTTT. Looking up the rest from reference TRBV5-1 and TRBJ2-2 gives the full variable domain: KAGVTQTPRYLIKTRGQQVTLSCSPISGHRSVSWYQQTPGQGLQFLFEYFSETQRNKGNFPGRFSGRQFSNSRSEMNVSTLELGDSALYLCASSSGTGDTGELFFGEGSRLTVL.

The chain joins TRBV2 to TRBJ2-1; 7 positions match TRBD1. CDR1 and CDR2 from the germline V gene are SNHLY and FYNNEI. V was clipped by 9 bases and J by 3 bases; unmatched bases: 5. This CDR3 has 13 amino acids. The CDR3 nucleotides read TGTGCCAGTCAAGGGGGCTACTACAATGAGCAGTTCTTC. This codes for CASQGGYYNEQFF.

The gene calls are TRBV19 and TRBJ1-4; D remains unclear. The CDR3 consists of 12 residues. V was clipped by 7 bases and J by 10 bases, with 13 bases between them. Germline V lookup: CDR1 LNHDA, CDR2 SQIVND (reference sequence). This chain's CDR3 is CASNSENGKLFF. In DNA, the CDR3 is TGTGCCAGTAATAGCGAAAACGGAAAACTGTTTTTT.

CDR3 DNA: TGTGCCAGTAGTATATCGTCCCAGGGAAGCCATCAGCCCCAGCATTTT. As protein: CASSISSQGSHQPQHF. The gene calls are TRBV19 and TRBJ1-5; D perhaps matches TRBD1 (5 bases). Trimming removed 2 bases at V and 5 bases at J, with 16 bases between. Germline CDR1 reads LNHDA; CDR2 reads SQIVND (reference sequence). This CDR3 contains 16 residues.

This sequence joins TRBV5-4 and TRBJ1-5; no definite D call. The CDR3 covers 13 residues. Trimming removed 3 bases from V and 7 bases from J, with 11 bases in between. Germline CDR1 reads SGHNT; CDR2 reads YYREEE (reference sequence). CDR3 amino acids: CASSSDPGQPQHF. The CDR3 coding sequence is TGTGCCAGCAGCTCGGACCCGGGACAGCCCCAGCATTTT.